Following are 26 T cell receptor beta chains from one sample sequenced in a study of glioma-infiltrating T cells. TCR alpha and beta CDR3 regions were amplified from RNA using iRepertoire nested multiplex PCR. TCRdb processed the multiplex PCR reads anew with MiXCR; each CDR3 protein has one entry. The data contain 20,000 to 25,000 distinct CDR3 sequences, 20% to 25% of them seen just once; the ten biggest clones take up around 13%. Material: glioma tissue, nonneoplastic brain tissue, or PBMCs (not recorded which). The source is a human donor with low-grade glioma or glioblastoma, undergoing nonglioma brain surgery, or in good health (not recorded which).

The chain links TRBV2 to TRBJ1-2; 9 bases align to TRBD1. The CDR3 loop spans 12 amino acids. With V trimmed by 10 bases and J by 7 bases, 7 bases remained unmatched. Germline V gene sequence: CDR1 SNHLY, CDR2 FYNNEI. CDR3 in amino acids: CATSRTGAGYTF. The CDR3 coding sequence is TGTGCCACCTCCCGGACAGGGGCTGGCTACACCTTC.

The chain is built from TRBV3-1 and TRBJ1-2; 7 bases are shared with TRBD1. V lost 2 bases, J lost 8 bases, and 14 bases stayed unmatched. Per germline, CDR1 LGHDT and CDR2 YNNKEL (reference sequence). There are 16 residues in the CDR3. CDR3 sequence reads: CASSQSTTTGTSGYTF. The CDR3 DNA reads TGTGCCAGCAGCCAAAGTACGACGACAGGGACGAGCGGCTACACCTTC.

This clonotype came up many times. The genes are TRBV6-1 and TRBJ2-7, with D possibly being TRBD2 (6 bases). V was pared by 6 bases and J by 2 bases, with 20 bases between. The CDR3 runs 16 residues. CDR1 is MNHNS, CDR2 SASEGT, per germline. CDR3 DNA: TGTGCCAGCAGCCATGCGAGGGGCGGGGACCCCTACGAGCAGTACTTC. Residues: CASSHARGGDPYEQYF.

There are many counts of this clonotype. The rearrangement joins TRBV6-2 or TRBV6-3 to TRBJ2-2; maybe TRBD1 (5 bases). V was trimmed by 3 bases and J by 4 bases, leaving 15 bases between them. CDR1 and CDR2 from the germline V gene are MNHEY and SVGEGT. The CDR3 has 16 residues. The CDR3 coding sequence is TGTGCCAGCAGTTATATCAGGATCCAGGGCACCGGGGAGCTGTTTTTT. Translated: CASSYIRIQGTGELFF.

This clonotype was seen many times. The chain is built from TRBV6-1 and TRBJ2-3; 14 bases agree with TRBD2. Trimming took 6 bases from V and 3 from J; bases not matched to a gene: 11. The CDR3 has 18 amino acids. From germline, CDR1 is MNHNS and CDR2 SASEGT. For the CDR3, the DNA is TGTGCCAGCAGGAGACTAGCGGGGGGGCGGGTTGGTACAGATACGCAGTATTTT. Its protein product is CASRRLAGGRVGTDTQYF.

This clonotype was observed a handful of times. The chain employs TRBV7-2 and TRBJ2-5, with D possibly being TRBD2 (5 bases). The CDR3 has 14 residues. CDR1 is SGHTA, CDR2 FQGNSA, per germline. V was cut by 0 bases and J by 2 bases, with 7 bases left in between. In DNA form, the CDR3 reads TGTGCCAGCAGCTTAGCTCGGGGACAAGAGACCCAGTACTTC. Encoded protein: CASSLARGQETQYF.

This clonotype was detected many times. This chain joins TRBV20-1 and TRBJ2-7; 8 nucleotides match TRBD1. Trimming took 6 bases from V and 5 from J; bases not matched to a gene: 9. Germline CDR1 DFQATT, CDR2 SNEGSKA (reference sequence). The CDR3 spans 13 residues. The CDR3 here is CSATGQAAHEQYF. CDR3 in DNA: TGCAGTGCAACGGGACAGGCCGCCCACGAGCAGTACTTC.

This clonotype is categorized as medium-sized. The chain couples TRBV27 to TRBJ1-5; D is uncertain. The CDR3 has 14 amino acids. Germline values: CDR1 MNHEY, CDR2 SMNVEV (reference sequence). V lost 5 bases and J lost 1, with 9 bases in between. CDR3 sequence: CASSAGFSNQPQHF. The CDR3 nucleotides are TGTGCCAGCAGTGCGGGCTTCAGCAATCAGCCCCAGCATTTT.

This clonotype was detected only a few times. The chain couples TRBV5-1 to TRBJ2-5, with D possibly matching TRBD1 (6 bases). Trimming shortened V by 6 bases and J by 3 bases, and 15 bases separated the two germline ends. Germline CDR1 SGHRS, CDR2 YFSETQ. The CDR3 runs 14 residues. CDR3 region: CASTTRGGKETQYF. The CDR3 coding sequence is TGCGCCAGCACCACCCGAGGGGGTAAAGAGACCCAGTACTTC.

This clonotype is labeled medium-sized (0.01 to 0.1%). CDR3: CASSLDRDSPLHF. The CDR3 coding sequence is TGTGCCAGCAGTTTGGACAGAGATTCACCCCTCCACTTT. The chain is built from TRBV6-1 and TRBJ1-6, with D possibly TRBD1 on 6 matching bases. The CDR3 covers 13 residues. V shed 5 bases and J shed 8 bases, with 10 bases lying between them. In germline, CDR1 is MNHNS, CDR2 SASEGT.

The chain is built from TRBV6-6 and TRBJ2-1; D uncertain. The ends were cut back, 2 bases at V and 5 bases at J, with 13 bases in the middle. CDR3 length: 15 residues. From germline, CDR1 is MNHNY and CDR2 SVGAGI (reference sequence). The chain's CDR3 is CASSYPRDLNNEQFF. In DNA form, the CDR3 reads TGTGCCAGCAGTTACCCGAGAGATCTCAACAATGAGCAGTTCTTC.

In its sample, this clonotype ranks as medium-sized. The chain recombines TRBV14 with TRBJ1-1, with a weak D call TRBD1 (5 bases). In germline, CDR1 is SGHDN, CDR2 FVKESK. V lost 2 bases, J lost 0 bases, and 10 bases lay in between. The CDR3 has 15 amino acids. This chain's CDR3 is CASSQRQNMNTEAFF. The DNA for the CDR3 is TGTGCCAGCAGCCAAAGACAGAATATGAACACTGAAGCTTTCTTT.

This clonotype has more than one count but fewer than ten. The chain is built from TRBV29-1 and TRBJ2-7; D gene unclear. CDR1 SQVTM and CDR2 ANQGSEA come from the germline V gene. The CDR3 has 11 amino acids. Trimming pared 2 bases from V and 3 bases from J, leaving 5 bases between. CDR3 protein: CSVERNYEQYF. The DNA for the CDR3 is TGCAGCGTTGAACGTAACTACGAGCAGTACTTC.

This clonotype was observed a handful of times. The V and J genes are TRBV27 and TRBJ2-4, with a weak D call TRBD2 (5 bases). Trimming removed 2 bases at V and 6 bases at J, with 11 bases between. This CDR3 contains 14 residues. Per germline, CDR1 MNHEY and CDR2 SMNVEV (reference sequence). The CDR3 DNA is TGTGCCAGCAGTTTAGGGCTAGCAACAAACATTCAGTACTTC. Translation: CASSLGLATNIQYF.

The V gene is TRBV14, the J gene TRBJ1-2; maybe TRBD1 (6 bases). The germline CDR1 and CDR2 sequences are SGHDN and FVKESK. V was clipped by 7 bases and J by 2 bases, with 11 bases between them. The CDR3 is 13 residues long. The CDR3 nucleotides read TGTGCCAGCACTCAGGGGTCCAACTATGGCTACACCTTC. Protein sequence: CASTQGSNYGYTF.

About this clonotype itself: Possible read error: a much larger clone is one base away. V usage is TRBV12-5 and J usage is TRBJ2-3, with D possibly matching TRBD1 (5 bases). Per the germline V gene, CDR1 is LGHNT and CDR2 is FRNRAP. This CDR3 region has 11 residues. Deletions cut 10 bases from V and 5 bases from J, with 10 bases between. CDR3 residues: CAIGAVDTQYF. As DNA, the CDR3 is TGTGCTATTGGGGCGGTAGATACGCAGTATTTT.

This clonotype was seen a handful of times. V and J are TRBV3-1 and TRBJ2-5, with 7 bases fitting TRBD2. The CDR3 has 15 amino acids. CDR1 LGHDT and CDR2 YNNKEL come from the germline V gene (reference sequence). Losses at the gene ends were 6 bases for V and 4 bases for J; bases not matched to a gene: 11. The CDR3 here is CASRLGTGGGETQYF. CDR3 nucleotide sequence: TGTGCCAGCAGATTAGGGACGGGAGGTGGAGAGACCCAGTACTTC.

This clonotype was picked up many times. This chain links TRBV6-6 with TRBJ2-7; unclear D gene. This CDR3 has 15 amino acids. CDR1 is MNHNY, CDR2 SVGAGI, per germline (reference sequence). V was pared by 2 bases and J by 0 bases, with 11 bases between. The CDR3 DNA reads as TGTGCCAGCAGTTACGATGGGTGGAGCTCCTACGAGCAGTACTTC. This gives the protein CASSYDGWSSYEQYF.

This clonotype has a count of ten or more. V is TRBV4-3 and J is TRBJ2-1; tentatively, D is TRBD1 (6 bases). There are 15 residues in the CDR3. From germline, CDR1 is LGHNA and CDR2 YSLEER. Trimming left V 4 bases short and J 4 bases short, with 14 bases between. CDR3 in amino acids: CASSPYRAGYNEQFF. As DNA, the CDR3 is TGCGCCAGCAGCCCCTACAGGGCGGGTTACAATGAGCAGTTCTTC.

A word on this clonotype: Germline is not matched at one junction end, which may reflect a read error. V usage is TRBV12-3 or TRBV12-4 and J usage is TRBJ1-5, with D possibly being TRBD1 (5 bases). This CDR3 spans 13 amino acids. CDR3 residues: CARSLGGNQPQHF. The CDR3 nucleotides are TGTGCCCGCAGTTTGGGGGGAAATCAGCCCCAGCATTTT.

This clonotype was counted a few times. The chain links TRBV7-9 to TRBJ2-1; D might be TRBD1 (6 bases). V was clipped by 5 bases and J by 4 bases, with 6 bases between them. The germline CDR1 and CDR2 sequences are SEHNR and FQNEAQ (reference sequence). The CDR3 is 12 residues long. CDR3 DNA sequence: TGTGCCAGCAGCGGACAGTACAATGAGCAGTTCTTC. The encoded protein is CASSGQYNEQFF.

The table lists this clonotype with a count of one. J is TRBJ1-1 and V is TRBV12-3 or TRBV12-4; no reliable D call. Trimming left V 3 bases short and J 1 base short, with 3 bases between. This CDR3 contains 12 residues. CDR3 nucleotide sequence: TGTGCCAGCAGTTTCGGGAACACTGAAGCTTTCTTT. Encoded protein: CASSFGNTEAFF.

This clonotype was picked up many times. The chain uses TRBV20-1 and TRBJ2-2, with TRBD1 matching over 7 bases. The ends lost 7 bases at V and 0 bases at J; junction bases unmatched: 5. The CDR3 has 14 residues. Per germline, CDR1 DFQATT and CDR2 SNEGSKA (reference sequence). In nucleotides, the CDR3 is TGCAGTGTTCCGGGACAGTCGAACACCGGGGAGCTGTTTTTT. Its translation is CSVPGQSNTGELFF.

Note on this clonotype: An end of the junction does not agree with germline; a read error may underlie this. V and J are TRBV7-9 and TRBJ2-1; TRBD2 might be the D (5 bases). The CDR3 extends over 15 amino acids. Germline V gives CDR1 SEHNR, CDR2 FQNEAQ (reference sequence). CDR3 coding DNA: TGTGCCAGCAGCTTAGCGATGGGGAGACCAGGCAATGAGCAGTTC. Translated: CASSLAMGRPGNEQF.

This clonotype was detected only a few times. This chain connects TRBV6-1 to TRBJ2-1, with D tentatively TRBD1 or TRBD2 (6 bases each). Between the trimmed V and J ends, which lost 6 bases and 0 bases, there was a span of 12 bases. This CDR3 is built from 15 residues. Looked up from germline, CDR1 is MNHNS and CDR2 is SASEGT. CDR3 coding DNA: TGTGCCAGCAGCGGCGGAGGGGGCTCCTACAATGAGCAGTTCTTC. Translated, it gives CASSGGGGSYNEQFF.

This clonotype was seen at least ten times. The V and J genes are TRBV2 and TRBJ1-2; 8 nucleotides agree with TRBD1. The CDR3 has 13 residues. V shed 4 bases, J shed 8 bases, and the junction held 6 bases outside the gene matches. Looked up from germline, CDR1 is SNHLY and CDR2 is FYNNEI. CDR3 sequence: CASSGGTGEGYTF. The CDR3 coding sequence is TGTGCCAGCAGTGGGGGGACAGGAGAGGGCTACACCTTC.